Following are 24 T cell receptor beta chains from one sample sequenced in a study of Ad26.COV2.S vaccination and SARS-CoV-2 variants. Sequencing used immunoSEQ multiplex PCR; TCRdb keeps in-frame clones, though not all of them. Of about 400,000 clones in the sample, about nine tenths are singletons; the top ten hold roughly 3.2%. Treatment indicated: roughly 19 received Ad26.COV2.S at low or high dose, single or two shots; 5 received placebo; per-sample allocation not given. Day 63 after the first injection of vaccine or placebo was the sampling time. Source: peripheral blood, taken in a trial of Ad26.COV2.S vaccine versus placebo. These receptors were obtained from a person aged 18-60 years who received the Ad26.COV2.S COVID-19 vaccine or a placebo.

The chain uses TRBV19 and TRBJ2-7; D is unclear. V lost 6 bases to trimming and J lost 3 bases, with 15 bases between them. Germline lookup yields CDR1 LNHDA and CDR2 SQIVND (reference sequence). This CDR3 is 14 amino acids long. DNA for the CDR3: TGTGCCAGTAGCCCAACCTCTCTTGTCTACGAGCAGTACTTC. Translated, it gives CASSPTSLVYEQYF.

The chain couples TRBV10-3 to TRBJ1-1, with D hard to call. The CDR3 runs to 12 residues. With 8 bases removed from V and 8 bases from J, the gap between germline ends came to 15 bases. Germline CDR1 reads ENHRY; CDR2 reads SYGVKD. In nucleotides, the CDR3 is TGTGCCATCCCCAACCCCAAGTGGGAAGCTTTCTTT. It translates to CAIPNPKWEAFF.

This chain connects TRBV5-1 to TRBJ1-2; tentatively, D is TRBD1 (5 bases). V dropped 2 bases and J dropped 2 bases, with 10 bases sitting between them. Germline V gives CDR1 SGHRS, CDR2 YFSETQ. This CDR3 is built from 14 residues. The CDR3 reads CASSFGGENYGYTF. In DNA form, the CDR3 reads TGCGCCAGCAGCTTCGGGGGAGAGAACTATGGCTACACCTTC.

V is TRBV15 and J is TRBJ1-5; 9 bases align to TRBD1. The length of the CDR3 is 15 residues. CDR1 is LNHNV and CDR2 is YYDKDF in the germline V gene (reference sequence). The V gene end was trimmed by 1 base and the J gene end by 6 bases; junction bases not matched to a gene: 4. In DNA form, the CDR3 reads TGTGCCACCAGCAGAGGGGGACAGGGATTTCAGCCCCAGCATTTT. Protein: CATSRGGQGFQPQHF.

About this clone itself: Distinct nucleotide sequences in the sample also encode this CDR3. The chain couples TRBV5-1 to TRBJ1-1, with a tentative D call TRBD1 (5 bases). CDR1 SGHRS and CDR2 YFSETQ come from the germline V gene. The CDR3 length is 13 residues. With 4 bases removed from V and 2 bases from J, the gap between germline ends came to 9 bases. CDR3 nucleotide sequence: TGCGCCAGCAGCCAGGGATTAAACACTGAAGCTTTCTTT. It is translated as CASSQGLNTEAFF.

The chain has TRBV27 and TRBJ1-1; D is unclear. This CDR3 spans 13 amino acids. Germline lookup yields CDR1 MNHEY and CDR2 SMNVEV (reference sequence). V was cut by 3 bases and J by 1 base, with 6 bases left in between. The CDR3 nucleotides are TGTGCCAGCAGTTTTGATAAGAACACTGAAGCTTTCTTT. Amino acid sequence: CASSFDKNTEAFF.

J is TRBJ1-2 and V is TRBV29-1; 10 nucleotides agree with TRBD1. Germline V gives CDR1 SQVTM, CDR2 ANQGSEA. V lost 0 bases, J lost 2 bases, and 0 bases stayed unmatched. The CDR3 length is 14 residues. The CDR3 protein is CSVEEDRGNYGYTF. The CDR3 DNA reads TGCAGCGTTGAAGAGGACAGGGGGAACTATGGCTACACCTTC.

This rearrangement joins TRBV5-5 to TRBJ1-1; possibly TRBD1 for D (6 bases). Germline CDR1 is SGHKS and CDR2 is YYEKEE (reference sequence). The CDR3 length is 19 residues. V shed 0 bases and J shed 4 bases, with 25 bases lying between them. CDR3 amino acids: CASSLGSGAVNRFSTEAFF. CDR3 DNA: TGTGCCAGCAGCTTGGGATCAGGGGCAGTCAACAGGTTTAGCACTGAAGCTTTCTTT.

In this sample, this clone turned up once. The J gene is TRBJ2-1, the V gene TRBV11-2; D might be TRBD2 (6 bases). The ends were cut back, 5 bases at V and 2 bases at J, with 16 bases in the middle. CDR1 is SGHAT and CDR2 is FQNNGV in the germline V gene. This CDR3 region has 16 residues. The CDR3 DNA reads as TGTGCCAGCAGCGGGTTCAAAGGAGGGCCCTACAATGAGCAGTTCTTC. Protein: CASSGFKGGPYNEQFF.

V is TRBV4-2 and J is TRBJ1-4, with 10 bases fitting TRBD1. The CDR3 consists of 15 residues. Germline V gene lookup returns CDR1 LGHNA and CDR2 YNFKEQ. V shed 2 bases, J shed 6 bases, and the junction held 3 bases outside the gene matches. The CDR3 DNA reads TGTGCCAGCAGCCAATGGGACAGGGGTGATGAAAAACTGTTTTTT. This sequence encodes CASSQWDRGDEKLFF.

In this sample, this clone turned up a few times. This CDR3 reads CASSLVESSGNTIYF. In nucleotides, the CDR3 is TGTGCCAGCAGCTTAGTAGAAAGCTCTGGAAACACCATATATTTT. V and J are TRBV7-6 and TRBJ1-3; D is undetermined. The germline V and J ends were trimmed by 1 base and 0 bases, with 7 bases remaining between them. The CDR3 consists of 15 residues. Germline V CDR1 and CDR2: SGHVS, FNYEAQ.

The chain couples TRBV6-5 to TRBJ2-1; 8 bases match TRBD1. Germline V gene lookup returns CDR1 MNHEY and CDR2 SVGAGI. The CDR3 is made up of 15 amino acids. With 6 bases clipped from V and 6 bases from J, the junction kept 10 bases outside the gene matches. This chain's CDR3 is CASRRTGSRANEQFF. Here the CDR3 DNA reads TGTGCCAGCAGGCGGACAGGGAGCCGAGCCAATGAGCAGTTCTTC.

This clone is a singleton in its sample. This rearrangement joins TRBV5-4 to TRBJ2-3; possibly TRBD2 for D (7 bases). The CDR3 has 16 residues. V was pared by 4 bases and J by 6 bases, with 21 bases between. Germline V gene sequence: CDR1 SGHNT, CDR2 YYREEE (reference sequence). In DNA form, the CDR3 reads TGTGCCAGCAGCCCGGGGGGCCAGGGCAAGGTCGATACGCAGTATTTT. Translation gives CASSPGGQGKVDTQYF.

Comment on this clone: Other DNA sequences in this sample translate to the same CDR3. This sequence joins TRBV29-1 and TRBJ1-2; D unresolved. The CDR3 sequence is 9 residues long. V dropped 3 bases and J dropped 8 bases, with 4 bases sitting between them. Germline CDR1 is SQVTM and CDR2 is ANQGSEA. This CDR3 reads CSVDNGYTF. The CDR3 DNA follows: TGCAGCGTTGATAACGGCTACACCTTC. The whole variable domain, remainder taken from reference TRBV29-1 and TRBJ1-2, is SAVISQKPSRDICQRGTSLTIQCQVDSQVTMMFWYRQQPGQSLTLIATANQGSEATYESGFVIDKFPISRPNLTFSTLTVSNMSPEDSSIYLCSVDNGYTFGSGTRLTVV.

This chain joins TRBV7-9 and TRBJ2-2, with 13 bases aligning to TRBD2. Trimming at V came to 5 bases and at J to 5 bases, leaving 5 bases not matched to a gene. CDR1 and CDR2 (germline): SEHNR, FQNEAQ (reference sequence). The CDR3 has 16 amino acids. CDR3 coding DNA: TGTGCCAGCAGCCAAAGACTAGCGGGGGGAACCGGGGAGCTGTTTTTT. Translating gives CASSQRLAGGTGELFF.

The chain employs TRBV11-2 and TRBJ2-5; 8 nucleotides match TRBD1. V dropped 1 base and J dropped 5; count of bases not matched to a gene: 3. CDR3 length: 14 residues. The germline V gene has CDR1 SGHAT and CDR2 FQNNGV. The CDR3 region has the DNA TGTGCCAGCAGCTTAGGCAGGGGGCTGGAGACCCAGTACTTC. This codes for CASSLGRGLETQYF.

The rearrangement links TRBV5-4 to TRBJ1-1; 7 positions match TRBD1. CDR3 length: 15 residues. Germline CDR1 SGHNT, CDR2 YYREEE (reference sequence). V dropped 4 bases and J dropped 3; count of bases not matched to a gene: 9. This chain's CDR3 is CASSPRQGTDTEAFF. The CDR3 nucleotides read TGTGCCAGCAGCCCAAGACAGGGAACGGACACTGAAGCTTTCTTT.

The chain couples TRBV29-1 to TRBJ2-2, with 8 bases lining up with TRBD2. The CDR3 has 14 residues. J was trimmed by 2 bases and V by 7 bases; bases with no gene match: 6. Germline lookup yields CDR1 SQVTM and CDR2 ANQGSEA. Here the CDR3 reads CSGKAGVNTGELFF. The CDR3 region has the DNA TGCAGCGGGAAAGCGGGGGTCAACACCGGGGAGCTGTTTTTT.

The chain links TRBV13 to TRBJ1-1; 9 bases align to TRBD1. Germline V gene sequence: CDR1 PRHDT, CDR2 FYEKMQ (reference sequence). The trim removed 1 base at V and 3 bases at J, leaving 3 bases unmatched. The CDR3 consists of 15 residues. CDR3 in amino acids: CASSLDRGPYTEAFF. Written as DNA, the CDR3 is TGTGCCAGCAGCTTAGACAGGGGGCCTTACACTGAAGCTTTCTTT.

The rearrangement uses TRBV7-2 and TRBJ1-2, with D maybe TRBD1 (5 bases). This CDR3 comprises 15 residues. CDR1 and CDR2 from the germline V gene are SGHTA and FQGNSA. Trimming pared 5 bases from V and 4 bases from J, leaving 17 bases between. The CDR3 nucleotides are TGTGCCAGCAGCGACATTTTAAGGGGATTCTATGGCTACACCTTC. This codes for CASSDILRGFYGYTF.

Here the CDR3 DNA reads TGTGCCAGCAGCCCCCTGGACTATGGCTACACCTTC. This translates into CASSPLDYGYTF. This chain uses TRBV3-1 (or the pseudogene TRBV3-2) with TRBJ1-2; D call uncertain. The germline V and J ends were trimmed by 4 bases and 3 bases, with 6 bases remaining between them. Germline V gene sequence: CDR1 LGHDT, CDR2 YNNKEL (reference sequence). This CDR3 contains 12 residues.

The V call is TRBV4-1, the J call TRBJ2-2; 12 nucleotides agree with TRBD1. With 2 bases clipped from V and 7 bases from J, the junction kept 8 bases outside the gene matches. CDR3 length: 17 amino acids. Germline V gene data show CDR1 as MGHRA and CDR2 as YSYEKL. The CDR3 nucleotides read TGCGCCAGCAGCCAACCGGGACAGGGGGCTGGTTTCGGGGAGCTGTTTTTT. Protein sequence: CASSQPGQGAGFGELFF.

V is TRBV13 and J is TRBJ1-6; D unresolved. The CDR3 sequence is 14 residues long. The V end lost 5 bases, the J end lost 6 bases, and 11 bases lay between the germline ends. The germline CDR1 and CDR2 sequences are PRHDT and FYEKMQ (reference sequence). The CDR3 region is CASSTIGPNSPLHF. In DNA form, the CDR3 reads TGTGCCAGCAGCACCATCGGGCCTAATTCACCCCTCCACTTT.

In nucleotides, the CDR3 is TGTGCCAGCAGCTTAGGATCCTCTTCGGGGTGGGATTCACCCCTCCACTTT. Translation gives CASSLGSSSGWDSPLHF. The rearrangement links TRBV7-2 to TRBJ1-6; the D is unclear. V lost 1 base to trimming and J lost 8 bases, with 18 bases between them. The CDR3 length is 17 residues. From germline, CDR1 is SGHTA and CDR2 FQGNSA.